The 4 T cell receptor beta chains below were found in one sample sequenced in a study of cytomegalovirus exposure and HLA in healthy donors. Libraries were prepared by immunoSEQ multiplex PCR; TCRdb keeps only in-frame clonotypes and omits some of them. The data show about 66,000 clones, approximately 96% seen once. The sequencing sample was made of PBMCs. The origin of the receptors is a young man in good health and CMV-seronegative.

This chain connects TRBV19 to TRBJ1-1; no clear D gene. The CDR3 length is 12 residues. With 1 base removed from V and 6 bases from J, the gap between germline ends came to 6 bases. The germline V gene has CDR1 LNHDA and CDR2 SQIVND (reference sequence). CDR3 sequence reads: CASSIGGSEAFF. For the CDR3, the DNA is TGTGCCAGTAGTATAGGAGGCTCTGAAGCTTTCTTT.

The chain carries TRBV7-9 and TRBJ1-2, with unresolved D. The CDR3 has 12 amino acids. V was clipped by 4 bases and J by 4 bases, with 7 bases between them. CDR1 SEHNR and CDR2 FQNEAQ come from the germline V gene (reference sequence). CDR3 protein: CASSSDSYGYTF. The CDR3, as DNA: TGTGCCAGCAGCTCCGACTCCTATGGCTACACCTTC.

This rearrangement joins TRBV13 to TRBJ1-4; possibly TRBD1 for D (5 bases). In germline, CDR1 is PRHDT, CDR2 FYEKMQ (reference sequence). V was pared by 5 bases and J by 7 bases, with 17 bases between. The CDR3 consists of 15 residues. Written as DNA, the CDR3 is TGTGCCAGCAGCCGCAGGGTGGGCCGGTTTGAAAAACTGTTTTTT. This translates into CASSRRVGRFEKLFF.

The CDR3 nucleotides read TGTGCCAGCAGCGTTTCGGCCTACAATGAGCAGTTCTTC. As protein: CASSVSAYNEQFF. V gene TRBV9 combines with J gene TRBJ2-1; D unclear. V dropped 2 bases and J dropped 2 bases, with 5 bases sitting between them. CDR1 is SGDLS and CDR2 is YYNGEE in the germline V gene. The CDR3 covers 13 residues. The full variable domain, in which reference TRBV9 and TRBJ2-1 provide the parts outside the CDR3, is DSGVTQTPKHLITATGQRVTLRCSPRSGDLSVYWYQQSLDQGLQFLIQYYNGEERAKGNILERFSAQQFPDLHSELNLSSLELGDSALYFCASSVSAYNEQFFGPGTRLTVL.